What follows are 11 T cell receptor beta chains derived from one specimen sequenced in a study of T cell responses to AZD1222 COVID-19 vaccine (dated by TCRdb to the early 2020s). The time point label on this specimen signifies: about 28 days (+/-7) after the second vaccine dose. Library preparation employed the immunoSEQ multiplex PCR assay. The source is immuneACCESS, and TCRdb retained only in-frame sequences with V and J called. Part of the clones is not carried over; for the studies checked, unresolved V genes explain less than half of this, and the remainder is unexplained. The table for this sample lists some 52,000 clones; about nine tenths of them were counted only once. The top ten clonotypes cover approximately 2.6% of the sample. The starting material was peripheral blood, obtained 28 days after the second AZD1222 dose. Receptors were obtained from an adult who received the AZD1222 COVID-19 vaccine.

The DNA of the CDR3 is TGTGCCAGCAGCCCGGGACTCAAAAGGGAAGGCTACACCTTC. It is translated as CASSPGLKREGYTF. The V call is TRBV5-6, the J call TRBJ1-2, with D possibly matching TRBD1 (5 bases). Per the germline V gene, CDR1 is SGHDT and CDR2 is YYEEEE. Trimming took off 4 bases at V and 8 bases at J, with 18 bases between the two ends. CDR3 size: 14 residues.

The chain employs TRBV19 and TRBJ2-7, with D tentatively TRBD1 or TRBD2 (5 bases each). The germline V gene encodes CDR1 LNHDA and CDR2 SQIVND (reference sequence). V was pared by 6 bases and J by 2 bases, with 14 bases between. The CDR3 consists of 14 residues. This CDR3 reads CASSYGGWTYEQYF. Here the CDR3 DNA reads TGTGCCAGTAGCTATGGGGGTTGGACCTACGAGCAGTACTTC.

V gene TRBV7-9 combines with J gene TRBJ2-2, with a weak D call TRBD1 (5 bases). V lost 5 bases to trimming and J lost 6 bases, with 16 bases between them. The CDR3 spans 15 residues. CDR1 SEHNR and CDR2 FQNEAQ come from the germline V gene (reference sequence). The CDR3 region has the DNA TGTGCCAGCAGCCCCCGTGGGGTACAGGCCGGGGAGCTGTTTTTT. Its protein is CASSPRGVQAGELFF. The full variable domain, rest sourced from reference TRBV7-9 and TRBJ2-2, is DTGVSQNPRHKITKRGQNVTFRCDPISEHNRLYWYRQTLGQGPEFLTYFQNEAQLEKSRLLSDRFSAERPKGSFSTLEIQRTEQGDSAMYLCASSPRGVQAGELFFGEGSRLTVL.

CDR3 nucleotides: TGTGCCTGGACAGCTCAGGATGGCTACACCTTC. Translation: CAWTAQDGYTF. This sequence joins TRBV30 and TRBJ1-2; D call uncertain. V shed 4 bases and J shed 6 bases, with 9 bases lying between them. Per the germline V gene, CDR1 is GTSNPN and CDR2 is SVGIG (reference sequence). This CDR3 comprises 11 residues.

V is TRBV5-4 and J is TRBJ2-3; TRBD2 agrees at 10 bases. V was pared by 4 bases and J by 2 bases, with 4 bases of the junction left unmatched. The CDR3 covers 15 residues. The germline V gene encodes CDR1 SGHNT and CDR2 YYREEE (reference sequence). This chain's CDR3 is CASSPGLADTDTQYF. CDR3 sequence (DNA): TGTGCCAGCAGCCCAGGACTAGCGGACACAGATACGCAGTATTTT.

V usage is TRBV6-5 and J usage is TRBJ2-7; D is unclear. CDR3 length equals 11 residues. Germline V gene sequence: CDR1 MNHEY, CDR2 SVGAGI. Trimming removed 7 bases from V and 5 bases from J, with 9 bases in between. The CDR3 protein is CASKDGHEQYF. In nucleotides, the CDR3 is TGTGCCAGCAAAGACGGACACGAGCAGTACTTC.

The V gene is TRBV18, the J gene TRBJ1-3; the D is unclear. The CDR3 consists of 15 residues. V was clipped by 1 base and J by 2 bases, with 9 bases between them. CDR1 is KGHSH, CDR2 LQKENI, per germline. CDR3 residues: CASSPQEMAGNTIYF. In DNA, the CDR3 is TGTGCCAGCTCACCACAGGAAATGGCTGGAAACACCATATATTTT.

The CDR3 DNA sequence: TGTGCCAGCAGACGGGGACCGAGCAATCAGCCCCAGCATTTT. It is translated as CASRRGPSNQPQHF. The chain recombines TRBV2 with TRBJ1-5; D might be TRBD1 (5 bases). The germline V gene has CDR1 SNHLY and CDR2 FYNNEI. The V gene lost 6 bases and the J gene lost 1 base, with 10 bases spanning the gap. This CDR3 has 14 amino acids.

This clone was observed a handful of times. The J gene is TRBJ2-7, the V gene TRBV6-1; no clear D gene. Germline values: CDR1 MNHNS, CDR2 SASEGT. Deletions cut 0 bases from V and 0 bases from J, with 9 bases between. This CDR3 is built from 15 residues. As DNA, the CDR3 is TGTGCCAGCAGTGAAGCGCAGGCAAGCTCCTACGAGCAGTACTTC. This sequence encodes CASSEAQASSYEQYF.

This clone was observed a single time. The chain's CDR3 is CASSTPGTSVSTDTQYF. CDR3 coding DNA: TGTGCCAGCAGCACTCCCGGGACTAGCGTAAGCACAGATACGCAGTATTTT. This chain uses TRBV5-4 with TRBJ2-3; 10 bases are shared with TRBD2. CDR3 size: 17 residues. The ends lost 4 bases at V and 0 bases at J; junction bases unmatched: 8. Germline V gene data show CDR1 as SGHNT and CDR2 as YYREEE (reference sequence).

J is TRBJ2-3 and V is TRBV5-1; 7 bases line up with TRBD1. The germline CDR1 and CDR2 sequences are SGHRS and YFSETQ. J gave up 2 bases and V 1 base, and 4 bases lay outside the gene matches. The CDR3 has 15 residues. The CDR3 DNA follows: TGCGCCAGCAGCTTGCTCCAGGGGGACACAGATACGCAGTATTTT. It yields the protein CASSLLQGDTDTQYF.